One and the same sample provided the 26 T cell receptor beta chains below, sequenced in a study of post-analysis software for immune sequencing data. Study findings and constraints: Patients showed TRBV5-6, TRBV5-1 and TRBV20-1 among roughly 5 TRBV segments more frequent than in controls.

These receptors have no identified antigens. Prepared TCR beta cDNA libraries contained unique molecular identifiers. TCRdb called the PCR reads again in MiXCR, with one record for every CDR3 protein. The sample includes 750,000 to 950,000 distinct CDR3 sequences, around 46% of them seen just once. Sequencing was done on a sample of blood. The source of these receptors is a girl aged 5-17 years with multiple sclerosis.

V and J are TRBV20-1 and TRBJ1-2; D gene ambiguous. CDR1 DFQATT and CDR2 SNEGSKA come from the germline V gene (reference sequence). The V gene lost 6 bases and the J gene lost 5 bases, with 16 bases spanning the gap. The CDR3 spans 13 residues. The CDR3 nucleotides are TGCAGTGCCCGGGGAGACGACGGTTATGGCTACACCTTC. Translated, it gives CSARGDDGYGYTF.

This clonotype occurred many times. The chain has TRBV15 and TRBJ2-7; 7 positions match TRBD2. V lost 0 bases, J lost 7 bases, and 6 bases stayed unmatched. Germline loops: CDR1 LNHNV, CDR2 YYDKDF (reference sequence). CDR3 size: 14 residues. The CDR3 spells CATSRDPLLAEQYF. CDR3 bases: TGTGCCACCAGCAGAGATCCCTTACTAGCGGAGCAGTACTTC.

V usage is TRBV27 and J usage is TRBJ2-1, with a tentative D call TRBD2 (6 bases). The germline V gene encodes CDR1 MNHEY and CDR2 SMNVEV (reference sequence). Trimming removed 3 bases from V and 15 bases from J, with 15 bases in between. The CDR3 is made up of 12 amino acids. The CDR3 is CASSLGGRDWFF. The CDR3 DNA is TGTGCCAGCAGTTTGGGAGGAAGGGATTGGTTCTTC.

The chain has TRBV24-1 and TRBJ2-3, with D possibly matching TRBD2 (5 bases). V was shortened by 3 bases and J by 2 bases, with 14 bases between the two germline ends. CDR1 is KGHDR and CDR2 is SFDVKD in the germline V gene. This CDR3 has 16 amino acids. The CDR3 sequence is CATSDRESSNTDTQYF. The CDR3 coding sequence is TGTGCCACCAGTGATAGGGAGTCGTCTAACACAGATACGCAGTATTTT.

The rearrangement uses TRBV7-2 and TRBJ2-3; 10 bases agree with TRBD1. The CDR3 totals 15 residues. V lost 4 bases to trimming and J lost 8 bases; unmatched junction nucleotides: 9. Germline V gene sequence: CDR1 SGHTA, CDR2 FQGNSA. CDR3 nucleotide sequence: TGTGCCAGCAGCTATCCGGGACAGGGGATAGCTACGCAGTATTTT. It encodes CASSYPGQGIATQYF.

This clonotype was seen more than once but under ten times. The chain links TRBV7-2 to TRBJ2-5, with no clear D. The CDR3 covers 15 residues. Trimming took off 5 bases at V and 2 bases at J, with 15 bases between the two ends. Germline-derived CDR1 and CDR2 are SGHTA and FQGNSA. The CDR3 sequence is CASSQGRGPQETQYF. For the CDR3, the DNA is TGTGCCAGCAGCCAAGGGCGCGGACCGCAAGAGACCCAGTACTTC.

The rearrangement joins TRBV6-6 to TRBJ2-7; 7 nucleotides match TRBD1. Per germline, CDR1 MNHNY and CDR2 SVGAGI (reference sequence). The trim removed 7 bases at V and 1 base at J, leaving 13 bases unmatched. The CDR3 contains 16 residues. The chain's CDR3 is CASTPWGTGASYEQYF. CDR3 DNA sequence: TGTGCCAGCACTCCGTGGGGTACAGGGGCTTCCTACGAGCAGTACTTC.

This sequence joins TRBV7-2 and TRBJ2-5, with TRBD2 identical over 15 bases. The V gene end was trimmed by 4 bases and the J gene end by 5 bases; junction bases not matched to a gene: 17. The CDR3 contains 20 residues. Germline assignment: CDR1 SGHTA and CDR2 FQGNSA. The CDR3 DNA reads TGTGCCAGCAGCTCGGGACTAGCGGGAGGTCTCGGAATCAAACACGAGACCCAGTACTTC. Protein: CASSSGLAGGLGIKHETQYF.

This clonotype was counted a few times. J is TRBJ2-3 and V is TRBV7-2; D remains unclear. The length of the CDR3 is 15 residues. Trimming removed 1 base from V and 0 bases from J, with 8 bases in between. The germline V gene encodes CDR1 SGHTA and CDR2 FQGNSA. The chain's CDR3 is CASSLDRSSTDTQYF. The CDR3 DNA sequence: TGTGCCAGCAGCTTAGATCGGAGTAGCACAGATACGCAGTATTTT.

V and J are TRBV4-1 and TRBJ1-2; D might be TRBD1 (5 bases). CDR1 MGHRA and CDR2 YSYEKL come from the germline V gene. The CDR3 length is 17 residues. Trimming left V 0 bases short and J 7 bases short, with 21 bases between. The CDR3: CASSQEGGPGRRGGYTF. For the CDR3, the DNA is TGCGCCAGCAGCCAAGAAGGAGGACCAGGGAGAAGAGGTGGCTACACCTTC.

This clonotype came up once. The junction and the germline gene differ at one end; a read error may be behind it. The chain links TRBV3-1 to TRBJ1-2; D is ambiguous. Germline CDR1 reads LGHDT; CDR2 reads YNNKEL (reference sequence). This CDR3 has 12 amino acids. The chain's CDR3 is CAGSQEIGGYTF. CDR3 DNA: TGTGCCGGCAGCCAGGAGATCGGTGGCTACACCTTC.

The gene calls are TRBV2 and TRBJ1-4, with D possibly being TRBD1 (5 bases). V was trimmed by 10 bases and J by 7 bases, leaving 19 bases between them. The germline CDR1 and CDR2 sequences are SNHLY and FYNNEI. The CDR3 contains 14 residues. The CDR3 DNA sequence: TGTGCCAACAGAGCGGCACCCGGGGGTGAAAAACTGTTTTTT. It yields the protein CANRAAPGGEKLFF.

CDR3 sequence (DNA): TGTGCCAGCAGTTATAAGCACAGCAAAGAGACCCAGTACTTC. Its protein is CASSYKHSKETQYF. V and J are TRBV6-5 and TRBJ2-5; D gene ambiguous. Germline CDR1 reads MNHEY; CDR2 reads SVGAGI. Between the trimmed V and J ends, which lost 3 bases and 3 bases, there was a span of 11 bases. This CDR3 contains 14 residues.

There are a few counts of this clonotype. The rearrangement joins TRBV7-3 to TRBJ2-5; tentatively, D is TRBD1 or TRBD2 (6 bases each). The germline V and J ends were trimmed by 5 bases and 4 bases, with 20 bases remaining between them. The CDR3 is 16 residues long. Germline V gives CDR1 SGHTA, CDR2 FQGTGA. CDR3 DNA sequence: TGTGCCAGCAGCCCCAGGGGACTTCAATTCGGAGAGACCCAGTACTTC. Translating gives CASSPRGLQFGETQYF.

This clonotype was detected only a few times. The chain uses TRBV24-1 and TRBJ2-3; a weak D match, TRBD1 (6 bases). Germline values: CDR1 KGHDR, CDR2 SFDVKD. The CDR3 sequence is 16 residues long. Trimming took 3 bases from V and 2 from J, leaving 14 bases between them. In DNA form, the CDR3 reads TGTGCCACCAGTGATGCTCAGGGGACCATCACAGATACGCAGTATTTT. Its protein is CATSDAQGTITDTQYF.

The rearrangement links TRBV9 to TRBJ2-1; the match to TRBD1 covers 7 bases. This CDR3 contains 18 residues. The germline V gene has CDR1 SGDLS and CDR2 YYNGEE. V dropped 3 bases and J dropped 1; count of bases not matched to a gene: 13. In nucleotides, the CDR3 is TGTGCCAGCAGCGCCCGGGACAGCGTGTTCGGGTCCTACAATGAGCAGTTCTTC. It is translated as CASSARDSVFGSYNEQFF.

The gene calls are TRBV6-5 and TRBJ2-1; D may match TRBD1 or TRBD2 (5 bases each). Trimming removed 2 bases from V and 6 bases from J, with 11 bases in between. Germline V gene lookup returns CDR1 MNHEY and CDR2 SVGAGI. There are 14 residues in the CDR3. The CDR3 sequence: CASSYAGRPNEQFF. In nucleotides, the CDR3 is TGTGCCAGCAGTTACGCAGGGAGACCCAATGAGCAGTTCTTC.

The J gene is TRBJ1-4, the V gene TRBV27, with TRBD1 identical over 8 bases. Looked up from germline, CDR1 is MNHEY and CDR2 is SMNVEV (reference sequence). The CDR3 loop spans 16 amino acids. V was pared by 3 bases and J by 8 bases, with 11 bases of the junction left unmatched. CDR3 nucleotide sequence: TGTGCCAGCAGTTTTCATAAGGACAGGGATGGAGAAAAACTGTTTTTT. Protein product: CASSFHKDRDGEKLFF.

The J gene is TRBJ2-3, the V gene TRBV28; D tentatively fits TRBD1 or TRBD2 (5 bases each). Germline V gives CDR1 MDHEN, CDR2 SYDVKM. This CDR3 is built from 14 residues. V shed 6 bases and J shed 5 bases, with 15 bases lying between them. CDR3 protein: CASSQKVGEDTQYF. In DNA, the CDR3 is TGTGCCAGCAGCCAAAAAGTGGGGGAAGATACGCAGTATTTT.

The rearrangement uses TRBV10-3 and TRBJ1-6; 7 bases fit TRBD1. CDR1 is ENHRY, CDR2 SYGVKD, per germline. Trimming at V came to 2 bases and at J to 5 bases, leaving 0 bases not matched to a gene. The length of the CDR3 is 14 residues. CDR3 loop: CAISEGQDNSPLHF. DNA for the CDR3: TGTGCCATCAGTGAGGGACAGGATAATTCACCCCTCCACTTT.

The chain couples TRBV29-1 to TRBJ2-1; 9 positions agree with TRBD2. Trimming cost V 7 bases and J 0 bases; bases outside gene matches: 13. The CDR3 runs to 17 residues. The germline V gene has CDR1 SQVTM and CDR2 ANQGSEA. Here the CDR3 DNA reads TGCAGCGCCACCTTAGCGGGAGTGTTGAGCTCCTACAATGAGCAGTTCTTC. Translation gives CSATLAGVLSSYNEQFF.

This clonotype has more than one count but fewer than ten. The rearrangement joins TRBV7-9 to TRBJ1-2, with D maybe TRBD1 (5 bases). Between the trimmed V and J ends, which lost 3 bases and 8 bases, there was a span of 22 bases. Germline V lookup: CDR1 SEHNR, CDR2 FQNEAQ (reference sequence). This CDR3 region has 16 residues. In nucleotides, the CDR3 is TGTGCCAGCAGCTTCACGGGACCTAGTGACTTGGAGGGCTACACCTTC. Protein sequence: CASSFTGPSDLEGYTF.

V and J are TRBV6-6 and TRBJ1-1; 10 bases fit TRBD1. The CDR3 consists of 15 residues. The V gene's germline CDR1 is MNHNY and CDR2 SVGAGI (reference sequence). V was pared by 2 bases and J by 3 bases, with 3 bases of the junction left unmatched. The CDR3 DNA is TGTGCCAGCAGTTACCCGGACAGGGGGGACACTGAAGCTTTCTTT. Protein sequence: CASSYPDRGDTEAFF.

The chain joins TRBV12-3 or TRBV12-4 to TRBJ2-1; 7 nucleotides line up with TRBD1. Losses at the gene ends were 5 bases for V and 10 bases for J; bases not matched to a gene: 8. This CDR3 has 13 amino acids. The CDR3 DNA reads as TGTGCCAGCAGTCCCAGGACAGGCTGGGAGCAGTTCTTC. Its translation is CASSPRTGWEQFF.

V usage is TRBV2 and J usage is TRBJ2-7; 10 positions match TRBD2. The CDR3 has 13 residues. J lost 1 base, V lost 9 bases, and 3 bases had no gene match. CDR1 SNHLY and CDR2 FYNNEI come from the germline V gene. This CDR3 reads CASKLAGSYEQYF. CDR3 in DNA: TGTGCCAGTAAACTAGCGGGGTCCTACGAGCAGTACTTC.

The rearrangement joins TRBV11-2 to TRBJ2-7, with D possibly TRBD1 on 6 matching bases. The CDR3 loop spans 14 amino acids. Germline CDR1 is SGHAT and CDR2 is FQNNGV. Trimming removed 6 bases at V and 6 bases at J, with 18 bases between. The CDR3 nucleotides read TGTGCCAGCAGACCCCGACAGGTCCAGGGCGAGCAGTACTTC. As protein: CASRPRQVQGEQYF.